These T cell receptor beta chains were read from a single sample in a study of cytomegalovirus exposure and HLA in healthy donors. Libraries were prepared by immunoSEQ multiplex PCR; TCRdb keeps only in-frame clonotypes and omits some of them. In the table there are 100,000 to 150,000 clones, over 75% of which are singletons. Sequences were obtained from PBMCs. These receptors were taken from a boy younger than 18 in good health and CMV-seronegative. The CDR3 runs from the conserved cysteine through the conserved F or W. Fields, in order: clone size, V gene, J gene, D gene, CDR3 DNA, CDR3 protein. A D gene is named only where the DNA matches it firmly. Where a row states a size, it is once, few, many or the class of an expanded clone; other rows omit it.

clone size: .; V gene: TRBV7-3; J gene: TRBJ2-2; D gene: .; CDR3 DNA: TGTGCCAGCAGCTCTGGGACACTCGTCGGGGAGCTGTTTTTT; CDR3 protein: CASSSGTLVGELFF
clone size: .; V gene: TRBV2; J gene: TRBJ2-3; D gene: .; CDR3 DNA: TGTGCCAGCAGTTGGGGCAGAAGTACTAGCACAGATACGCAGTATTTT; CDR3 protein: CASSWGRSTSTDTQYF
clone size: .; V gene: TRBV7-7; J gene: TRBJ2-1; D gene: .; CDR3 DNA: TGTGCCAGCAGCGCTAGCCCTTTCGCTGCCAGCAGCGAGCAGTTCTTC; CDR3 protein: CASSASPFAASSEQFF
clone size: .; V gene: TRBV2; J gene: TRBJ1-1; D gene: .; CDR3 DNA: TGTGCCAGCACCGCCCGCGCAGGTGAAGCTTTCTTT; CDR3 protein: CASTARAGEAFF
clone size: once; V gene: TRBV11-2; J gene: TRBJ1-1; D gene: .; CDR3 DNA: TGTGCCAGCAGCTTAGTGGAGGGGAGTCGCACTGAAGCTTTCTTT; CDR3 protein: CASSLVEGSRTEAFF
clone size: .; V gene: TRBV6-1; J gene: TRBJ1-2; D gene: TRBD1; CDR3 DNA: TGTGCCAGCAGTGAAGTAGGGACAGGGGGCTATGGCTACACCTTC; CDR3 protein: CASSEVGTGGYGYTF
clone size: once; V gene: TRBV19; J gene: TRBJ2-3; D gene: TRBD2; CDR3 DNA: TGTGCCAGTAGTCGCCAGGGACTAGCGGTGGAGGATACGCAGTATTTT; CDR3 protein: CASSRQGLAVEDTQYF
clone size: .; V gene: TRBV5-4; J gene: TRBJ2-2; D gene: .; CDR3 DNA: TGTGCCAGCAGCCCAGGGGTGAGGAACACCGGGGAGCTGTTTTTT; CDR3 protein: CASSPGVRNTGELFF
clone size: .; V gene: TRBV4-2; J gene: TRBJ1-1; D gene: .; CDR3 DNA: TGTGCCAGCAGCCAACCCGACAGCACTGAAGCTTTCTTT; CDR3 protein: CASSQPDSTEAFF
clone size: .; V gene: TRBV4-2; J gene: TRBJ2-5; D gene: TRBD2; CDR3 DNA: TGTGCCAGCAGCCAAGATCGTACTAGCGGGTACTCGTACCAAGAGACCCAGTACTTC; CDR3 protein: CASSQDRTSGYSYQETQYF
clone size: .; V gene: TRBV12-2; J gene: TRBJ2-1; D gene: .; CDR3 DNA: TGTGCAAGTCGCCAAAGACTAGTCATGCCCTACAATGAGCAGTTCTTC; CDR3 protein: CASRQRLVMPYNEQFF
clone size: .; V gene: TRBV6-1; J gene: TRBJ1-2; D gene: TRBD1; CDR3 DNA: TGTGCCAGCAGCTACGGGACAGACTATGGCTACACCTTC; CDR3 protein: CASSYGTDYGYTF
clone size: .; V gene: TRBV7-9; J gene: TRBJ2-5; D gene: TRBD2; CDR3 DNA: TGTGCCAGCAGCTTTTTAGCGGGAGCCGAAGAGACCCAGTACTTC; CDR3 protein: CASSFLAGAEETQYF
clone size: .; V gene: TRBV4-1; J gene: TRBJ1-6; D gene: .; CDR3 DNA: TGCGCCAGCAGCCAAGAACCAGGGTCAAATAATTCACCCCTCCACTTT; CDR3 protein: CASSQEPGSNNSPLHF
clone size: .; V gene: TRBV10-3; J gene: TRBJ2-7; D gene: .; CDR3 DNA: TGTGCCATCAGTGGGTTAGGGGCGGACGAGCAGTACTTC; CDR3 protein: CAISGLGADEQYF
clone size: .; V gene: TRBV10-3; J gene: TRBJ2-1; D gene: .; CDR3 DNA: TGTGCCACGGTTCAGGGGAGCAATGAGCAGTTCTTC; CDR3 protein: CATVQGSNEQFF
clone size: .; V gene: TRBV7-3; J gene: TRBJ2-7; D gene: TRBD1; CDR3 DNA: TGTGCCAGCAGCTCAACCCCCGGGACAGCGATTTCCTACGAGCAGTACTTC; CDR3 protein: CASSSTPGTAISYEQYF
clone size: .; V gene: TRBV5-1; J gene: TRBJ1-1; D gene: .; CDR3 DNA: TGCGCCAGCAGCCTACAGGGACGGCCGAACACTGAAGCTTTCTTT; CDR3 protein: CASSLQGRPNTEAFF
clone size: .; V gene: TRBV25-1; J gene: TRBJ2-3; D gene: .; CDR3 DNA: TGTGCCAGCAGCGAGCTAACAGGGCCGGATACGCAGTATTTT; CDR3 protein: CASSELTGPDTQYF
clone size: .; V gene: TRBV5-1; J gene: TRBJ2-6; D gene: .; CDR3 DNA: TGCGCCAGCAGCTTGGGGGCAGTCAGGTCTGGGGCCAACGTCCTGACTTTC; CDR3 protein: CASSLGAVRSGANVLTF
clone size: .; V gene: TRBV18; J gene: TRBJ2-2; D gene: TRBD1; CDR3 DNA: TGTGCCAGCTCACCAACAGGGACAGGCGCCGGGGAGCTGTTTTTT; CDR3 protein: CASSPTGTGAGELFF
clone size: .; V gene: TRBV4-1; J gene: TRBJ2-7; D gene: TRBD1; CDR3 DNA: TGCGCCAGCAGTCAAGTCGGACAGGGGATAAAACAGTACTTC; CDR3 protein: CASSQVGQGIKQYF
clone size: .; V gene: TRBV15; J gene: TRBJ1-2; D gene: .; CDR3 DNA: TGTGCCACCCAGGGAGGGGCCCTTGACTATGGCTACCCCTTC; CDR3 protein: CATQGGALDYGYPF
clone size: .; V gene: TRBV5-6; J gene: TRBJ1-3; D gene: .; CDR3 DNA: TGTGCCAGCAGCTTCGCGCGGGGAAACACCATATATTTT; CDR3 protein: CASSFARGNTIYF
clone size: .; V gene: TRBV19; J gene: TRBJ2-2; D gene: .; CDR3 DNA: TGTGCCAGTAGTCTACGCGGGGACGGGGAGCTGTTTTTT; CDR3 protein: CASSLRGDGELFF
clone size: .; V gene: TRBV5-1; J gene: TRBJ2-7; D gene: .; CDR3 DNA: TGCGCCAGCAGTTCGGGGGGAGGGGACAACGAGCAGTACTTC; CDR3 protein: CASSSGGGDNEQYF
clone size: .; V gene: TRBV5-6; J gene: TRBJ1-1; D gene: TRBD1; CDR3 DNA: TGTGCCCACGGTAAACAGGGGATGAACACTGAAGCTTTCTTT; CDR3 protein: CAHGKQGMNTEAFF
clone size: .; V gene: TRBV18; J gene: TRBJ2-5; D gene: TRBD1; CDR3 DNA: TGTGCCAGCTCACAAAGACAGGGTGGTCAAGAGACCCAGTACTTC; CDR3 protein: CASSQRQGGQETQYF